The sequence of this TCR beta chain was determined in a study of blood T cell repertoires in COVID-19. The V gene's germline CDR1 is SQVTM and CDR2 ANQGSEA. V was shortened by 3 bases and J by 3 bases, with 11 bases between the two germline ends. The CDR3 covers 14 residues. Repertoires were generated with immunoSEQ multiplex PCR, while TCRdb's copy carries only in-frame clones and drops some. The sample shows some 390,000 clones, roughly 86% of them seen only once. Two negative PCRs, clearance, or symptom resolution were required of recovered Cohort 3 donors. Sequenced material: PBMCs or T cells enriched from blood (not recorded which). The source of this sequence is a woman between 25 and 40 years old who had recovered from COVID-19. The chain joins TRBV29-1 to TRBJ2-2; D unresolved. The CDR3 coding sequence is TGCAGCGTTGACACCCATCGCGACACCGGGGAGCTGTTTTTT. Translated: CSVDTHRDTGELFF.